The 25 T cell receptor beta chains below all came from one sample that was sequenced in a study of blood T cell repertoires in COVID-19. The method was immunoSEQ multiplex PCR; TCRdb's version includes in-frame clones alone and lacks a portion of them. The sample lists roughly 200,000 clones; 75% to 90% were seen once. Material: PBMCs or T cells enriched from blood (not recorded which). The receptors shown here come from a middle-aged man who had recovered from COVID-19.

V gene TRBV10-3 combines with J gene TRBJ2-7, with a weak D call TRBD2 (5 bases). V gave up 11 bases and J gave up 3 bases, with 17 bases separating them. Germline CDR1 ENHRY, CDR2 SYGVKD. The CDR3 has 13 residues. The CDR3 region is CAHRAAASYEQYF. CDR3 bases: TGTGCCCACCGAGCGGCAGCCAGCTACGAGCAGTACTTC.

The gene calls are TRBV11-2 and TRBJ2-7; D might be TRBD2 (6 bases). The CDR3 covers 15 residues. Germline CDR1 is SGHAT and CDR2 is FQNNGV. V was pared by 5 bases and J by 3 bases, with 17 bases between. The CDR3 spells CASSTTRGSLYEQYF. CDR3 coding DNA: TGTGCCAGCAGCACCACCCGGGGGAGCCTCTACGAGCAGTACTTC.

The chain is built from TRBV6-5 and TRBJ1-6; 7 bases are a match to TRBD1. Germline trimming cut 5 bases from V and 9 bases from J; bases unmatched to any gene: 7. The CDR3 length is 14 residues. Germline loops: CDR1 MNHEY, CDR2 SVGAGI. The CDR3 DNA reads TGTGCCAGCAGTCGACAGGGATGGGGTTCACCCCTCCACTTT. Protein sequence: CASSRQGWGSPLHF.

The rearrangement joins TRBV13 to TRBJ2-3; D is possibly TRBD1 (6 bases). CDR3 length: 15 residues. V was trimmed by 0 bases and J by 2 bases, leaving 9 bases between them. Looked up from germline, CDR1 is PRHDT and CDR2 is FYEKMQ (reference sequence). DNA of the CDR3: TGTGCCAGCAGCTTAGGGTCAGGGGCCACAGATACGCAGTATTTT. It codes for CASSLGSGATDTQYF.

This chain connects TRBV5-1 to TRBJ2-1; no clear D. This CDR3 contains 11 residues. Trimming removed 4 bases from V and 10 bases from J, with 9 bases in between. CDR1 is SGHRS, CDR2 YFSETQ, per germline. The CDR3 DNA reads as TGCGCCAGCAGCGACAAAGCCGAGCAGTTCTTC. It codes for CASSDKAEQFF. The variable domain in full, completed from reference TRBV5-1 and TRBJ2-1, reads KAGVTQTPRYLIKTRGQQVTLSCSPISGHRSVSWYQQTPGQGLQFLFEYFSETQRNKGNFPGRFSGRQFSNSRSEMNVSTLELGDSALYLCASSDKAEQFFGPGTRLTVL.

CDR3 nucleotide sequence: TGTGCCAGCAAGGGACAGGGGGCTGTCTACTATGGCTACACCTTC. This codes for CASKGQGAVYYGYTF. This chain connects TRBV6-5 to TRBJ1-2, with 12 nucleotides matching TRBD1. This CDR3 contains 15 residues. The V gene end was trimmed by 7 bases and the J gene end by 3 bases; junction bases not matched to a gene: 6. Germline values: CDR1 MNHEY, CDR2 SVGAGI.

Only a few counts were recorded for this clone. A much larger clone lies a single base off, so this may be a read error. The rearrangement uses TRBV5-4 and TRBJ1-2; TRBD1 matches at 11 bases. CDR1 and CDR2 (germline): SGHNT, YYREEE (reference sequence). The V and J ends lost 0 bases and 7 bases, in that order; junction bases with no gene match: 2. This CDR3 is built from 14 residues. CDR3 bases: TGTGCCAGCAGCTTGGCCGGGACAGGGGGTGGCTACACCTTC. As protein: CASSLAGTGGGYTF.

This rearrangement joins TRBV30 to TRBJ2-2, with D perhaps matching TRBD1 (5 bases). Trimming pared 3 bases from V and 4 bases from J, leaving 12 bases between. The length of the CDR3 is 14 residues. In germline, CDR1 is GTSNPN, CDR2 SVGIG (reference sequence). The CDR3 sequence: CAWRITGPTGELFF. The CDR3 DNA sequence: TGTGCCTGGAGGATTACAGGTCCCACCGGGGAGCTGTTTTTT.

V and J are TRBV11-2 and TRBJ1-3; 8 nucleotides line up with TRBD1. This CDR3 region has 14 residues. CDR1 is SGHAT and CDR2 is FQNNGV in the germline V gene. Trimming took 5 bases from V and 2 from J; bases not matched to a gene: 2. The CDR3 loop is CASSQTGAGNTIYF. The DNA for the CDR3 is TGTGCCAGCAGCCAGACAGGGGCTGGAAACACCATATATTTT. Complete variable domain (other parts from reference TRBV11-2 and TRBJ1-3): EAGVAQSPRYKIIEKRQSVAFWCNPISGHATLYWYQQILGQGPKLLIQFQNNGVVDDSQLPKDRFSAERLKGVDSTLKIQPAKLEDSAVYLCASSQTGAGNTIYFGEGSWLTVV.

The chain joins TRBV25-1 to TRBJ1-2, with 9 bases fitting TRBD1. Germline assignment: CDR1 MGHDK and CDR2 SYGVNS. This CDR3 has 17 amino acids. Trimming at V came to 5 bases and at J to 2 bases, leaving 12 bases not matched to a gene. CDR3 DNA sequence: TGTGCCAGCAGTTCTCGGACAGGGGCGCTCCTAAACTATGGCTACACCTTC. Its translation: CASSSRTGALLNYGYTF.

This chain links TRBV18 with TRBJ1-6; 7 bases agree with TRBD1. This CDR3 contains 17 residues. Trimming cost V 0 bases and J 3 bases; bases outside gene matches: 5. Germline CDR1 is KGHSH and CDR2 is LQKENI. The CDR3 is CASSPPTGQVYNSPLHF. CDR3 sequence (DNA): TGTGCCAGCTCACCACCGACTGGACAGGTCTATAATTCACCCCTCCACTTT.

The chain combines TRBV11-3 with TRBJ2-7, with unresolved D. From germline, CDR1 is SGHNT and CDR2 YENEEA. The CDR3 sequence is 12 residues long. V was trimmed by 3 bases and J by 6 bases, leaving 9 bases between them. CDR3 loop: CASSFSGSEQYF. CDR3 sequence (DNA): TGTGCCAGCAGCTTCTCCGGTTCCGAGCAGTACTTC.

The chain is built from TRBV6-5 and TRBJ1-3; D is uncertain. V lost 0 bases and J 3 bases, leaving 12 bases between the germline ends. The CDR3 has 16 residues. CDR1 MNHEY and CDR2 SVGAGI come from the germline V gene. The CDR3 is CASSYSEGIGGNTIYF. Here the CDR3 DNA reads TGTGCCAGCAGTTACTCGGAGGGTATCGGTGGAAACACCATATATTTT.

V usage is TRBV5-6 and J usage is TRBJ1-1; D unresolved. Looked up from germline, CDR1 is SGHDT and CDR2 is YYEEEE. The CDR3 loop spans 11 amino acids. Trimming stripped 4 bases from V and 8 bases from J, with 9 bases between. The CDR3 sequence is CASSREFEAFF. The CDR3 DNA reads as TGTGCCAGCAGCCGGGAGTTCGAAGCTTTCTTT.

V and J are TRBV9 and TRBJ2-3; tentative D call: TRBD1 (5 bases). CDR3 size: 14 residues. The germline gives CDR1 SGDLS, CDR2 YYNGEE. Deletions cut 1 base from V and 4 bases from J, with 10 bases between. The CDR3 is CASSVRTISDTQYF. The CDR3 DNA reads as TGTGCCAGCAGCGTAAGGACAATCTCAGATACGCAGTATTTT.

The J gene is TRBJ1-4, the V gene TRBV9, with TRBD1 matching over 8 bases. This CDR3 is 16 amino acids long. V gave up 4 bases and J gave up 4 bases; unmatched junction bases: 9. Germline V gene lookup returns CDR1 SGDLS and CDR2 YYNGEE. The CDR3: CASSPGTGYGNEKLFF. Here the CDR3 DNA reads TGTGCCAGCAGCCCCGGGACAGGATACGGTAATGAAAAACTGTTTTTT.

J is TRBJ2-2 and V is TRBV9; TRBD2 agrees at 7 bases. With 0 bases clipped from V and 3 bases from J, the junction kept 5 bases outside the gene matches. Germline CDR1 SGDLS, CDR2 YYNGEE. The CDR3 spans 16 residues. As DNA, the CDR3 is TGTGCCAGCAGCGTAGATTCGGCGGGAGACACCGGGGAGCTGTTTTTT. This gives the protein CASSVDSAGDTGELFF.

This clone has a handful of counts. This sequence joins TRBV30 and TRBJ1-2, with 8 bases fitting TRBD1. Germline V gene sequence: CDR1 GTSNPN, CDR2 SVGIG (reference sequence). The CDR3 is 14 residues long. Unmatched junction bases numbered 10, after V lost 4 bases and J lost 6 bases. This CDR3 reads CAWNDRGLRDGYTF. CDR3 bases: TGTGCCTGGAATGACAGGGGCCTACGCGATGGCTACACCTTC.

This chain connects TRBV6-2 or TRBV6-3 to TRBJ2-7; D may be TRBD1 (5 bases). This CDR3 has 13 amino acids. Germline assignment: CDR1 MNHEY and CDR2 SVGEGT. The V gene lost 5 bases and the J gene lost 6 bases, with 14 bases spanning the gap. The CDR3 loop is CASSIYRIREQYF. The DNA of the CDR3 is TGTGCCAGCAGTATATACAGGATCCGCGAGCAGTACTTC.

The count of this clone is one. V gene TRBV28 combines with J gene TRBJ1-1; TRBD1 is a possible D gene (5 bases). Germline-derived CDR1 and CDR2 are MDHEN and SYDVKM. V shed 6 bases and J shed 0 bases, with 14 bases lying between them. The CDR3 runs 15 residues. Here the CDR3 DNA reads TGTGCCAGCAGCTCTTCGACAGCCATGAACACTGAAGCTTTCTTT. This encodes CASSSSTAMNTEAFF.

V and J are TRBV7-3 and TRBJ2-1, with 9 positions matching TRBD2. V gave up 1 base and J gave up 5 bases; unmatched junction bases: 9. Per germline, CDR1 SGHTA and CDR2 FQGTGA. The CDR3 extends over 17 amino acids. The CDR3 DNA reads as TGTGCCAGCAGCTTAATTCCGGGCCTAGCGGGAAACAATGAGCAGTTCTTC. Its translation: CASSLIPGLAGNNEQFF.

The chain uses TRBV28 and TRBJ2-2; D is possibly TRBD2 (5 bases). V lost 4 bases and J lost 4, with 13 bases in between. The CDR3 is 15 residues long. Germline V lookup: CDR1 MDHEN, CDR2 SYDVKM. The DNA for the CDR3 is TGTGCCAGCAGTTCTCCAGGAGAGGGCACCGGGGAGCTGTTTTTT. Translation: CASSSPGEGTGELFF.

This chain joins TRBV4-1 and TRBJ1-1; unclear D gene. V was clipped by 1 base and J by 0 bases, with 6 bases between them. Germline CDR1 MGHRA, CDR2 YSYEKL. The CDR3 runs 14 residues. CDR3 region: CASSQGALNTEAFF. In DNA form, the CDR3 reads TGCGCCAGCAGCCAAGGGGCCTTGAACACTGAAGCTTTCTTT.

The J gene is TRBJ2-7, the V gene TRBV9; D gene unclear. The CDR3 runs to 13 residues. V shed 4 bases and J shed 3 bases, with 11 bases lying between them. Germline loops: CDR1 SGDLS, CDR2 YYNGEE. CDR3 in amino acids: CASSRTSDYEQYF. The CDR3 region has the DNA TGTGCCAGCAGCCGTACGAGCGACTACGAGCAGTACTTC.

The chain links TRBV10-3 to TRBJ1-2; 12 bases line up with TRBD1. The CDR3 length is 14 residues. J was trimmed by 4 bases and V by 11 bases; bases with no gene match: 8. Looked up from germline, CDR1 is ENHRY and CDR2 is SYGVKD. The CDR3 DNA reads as TGTGCCGTCAAGGGACAGGGGGCAACCTATGGCTACACCTTC. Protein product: CAVKGQGATYGYTF.